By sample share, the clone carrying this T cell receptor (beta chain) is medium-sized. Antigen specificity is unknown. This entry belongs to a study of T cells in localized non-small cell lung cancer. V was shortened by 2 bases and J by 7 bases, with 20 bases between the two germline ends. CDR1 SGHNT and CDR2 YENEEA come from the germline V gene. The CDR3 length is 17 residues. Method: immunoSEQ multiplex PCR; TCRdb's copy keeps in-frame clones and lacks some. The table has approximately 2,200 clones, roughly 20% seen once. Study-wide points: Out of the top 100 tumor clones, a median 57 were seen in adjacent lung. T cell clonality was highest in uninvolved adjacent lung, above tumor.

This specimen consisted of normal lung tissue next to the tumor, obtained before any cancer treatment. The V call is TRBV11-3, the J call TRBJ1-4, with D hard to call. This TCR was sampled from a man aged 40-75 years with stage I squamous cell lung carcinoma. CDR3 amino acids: CASSLTYGVGSAEKLFF. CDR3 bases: TGTGCCAGCAGCTTAACATACGGGGTCGGGTCTGCTGAAAAACTGTTTTTT. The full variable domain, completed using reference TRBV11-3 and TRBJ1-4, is EAGVVQSPRYKIIEKKQPVAFWCNPISGHNTLYWYLQNLGQGPELLIRYENEEAVDDSQLPKDRFSAERLKGVDSTLKIQPAELGDSAVYLCASSLTYGVGSAEKLFFGSGTQLSVL.